This T cell receptor beta chain was retrieved from a study of T cell responses to AZD1222 COVID-19 vaccine. The overall study: Pooling covered second doses at about 4 or about 12 weeks. Study-level points and caveats: CD4 TCRs covered the whole spike, strongest at regions 160-218 and 743-854.

Profiled with immunoSEQ multiplex PCR; TCRdb holds only in-frame clones, not every one. The profile shows about 55,000 clones, 70% to 90% of them singletons. Germline CDR1 is MNHEY and CDR2 is SVGAGI. This CDR3 comprises 16 residues. V lost 0 bases and J 4 bases, leaving 12 bases between the germline ends. As for this clone: The antigen is unknown.

Sequencing used peripheral blood, obtained on day 0 of AZD1222 vaccination. The chain recombines TRBV6-5 with TRBJ1-4; TRBD1 is a possible D gene (5 bases). The sequence came from an adult in good health. CDR3 sequence (DNA): TGTGCCAGCAGTTACTCGAGTGGGGGTTATAATGAAAAACTGTTTTTT. Its protein is CASSYSSGGYNEKLFF.